The rows below give T cell receptor beta chains drawn from one sample of a study of graft-versus-host responses after intestinal transplantation. The assay was immunoSEQ multiplex PCR, and TCRdb's table has in-frame clones only and misses some. This table holds approximately 17,000 clones, around 83% found once. The sample in question was ileum tissue, obtained approximately 83 weeks after intestinal transplantation. Receptors originate from a human patient who received an intestinal transplant, so some T cells may come from the graft donor. Both conserved end residues are part of each CDR3. D genes are given only for firm matches. Rows give clone size only sometimes, using once, few, many, or a class for an expanded clone.

D,V,size,J,CDR3,DNA
.,TRBV18,.,TRBJ2-7,CASSPLRDLSYEQYF,TGTGCCAGCTCACCCCTAAGGGATCTATCCTACGAGCAGTACTTC
TRBD2,TRBV19,few,TRBJ2-5,CASSIQGGSGPETQYF,TGTGCCAGTAGTATTCAGGGAGGGTCAGGTCCGGAGACCCAGTACTTC
.,TRBV5-8,.,TRBJ1-1,CASSNQLRNTEAFF,TGTGCCAGCAGCAACCAACTGAGGAACACTGAAGCTTTCTTT
.,TRBV4-1,.,TRBJ1-3,CASSQRPASGNTIYF,TGCGCCAGCAGCCAACGCCCGGCCTCTGGAAACACCATATATTTT
.,TRBV4-1,.,TRBJ1-1,CASSQGAGAFF,TGCGCCAGCAGCCAAGGGGCCGGAGCTTTCTTT
TRBD2,TRBV2,few,TRBJ2-7,CASSVSRAGGISYEQYF,TGTGCCAGCAGTGTATCTAGAGCGGGGGGCATCTCCTACGAGCAGTACTTC
TRBD1,TRBV11-2,.,TRBJ1-5,CASSINTGANQPQHF,TGTGCCAGCAGCATTAATACAGGGGCCAATCAGCCCCAGCATTTT
.,TRBV9,.,TRBJ1-5,CASSGGPGSNQPQHF,TGTGCCAGCAGCGGAGGACCCGGGTCCAATCAGCCCCAGCATTTT
TRBD1,TRBV19,.,TRBJ2-2,CASTGGQGLTGELFF,TGTGCCAGTACCGGAGGACAGGGTTTAACCGGGGAGCTGTTTTTT
.,TRBV5-6,.,TRBJ2-2,CASRGGRDPRPTGELFF,TGTGCCAGCAGAGGGGGACGGGACCCACGGCCCACCGGGGAGCTGTTTTTT
.,TRBV10-2,.,TRBJ2-1,CASSESVVSEQFF,TGCGCCAGCAGTGAGTCGGTAGTAAGTGAGCAGTTCTTC
TRBD1,TRBV9,.,TRBJ1-2,CASSVDPGDRGHYGYTF,TGTGCCAGCAGCGTCGACCCGGGAGACAGGGGCCACTATGGCTACACCTTC
TRBD1,TRBV10-2,.,TRBJ1-1,CASRRQGEAFF,TGCGCCAGCAGGAGACAGGGTGAAGCTTTCTTT
TRBD1,TRBV7-9,.,TRBJ1-2,CASWTGSNYGYTF,TGTGCCAGTTGGACAGGATCTAACTATGGCTACACCTTC
TRBD1,TRBV5-1,few,TRBJ2-3,CASSLGVGDRGSDTQYF,TGCGCCAGCAGCTTGGGGGTTGGGGACAGGGGATCAGATACGCAGTATTTT
TRBD1,TRBV10-3,.,TRBJ1-2,CAISRSPGQDDGYTF,TGTGCCATCAGCCGATCACCCGGACAGGATGATGGCTACACCTTC
TRBD1,TRBV7-3,.,TRBJ1-5,CASSTDRVSNQPQHF,TGTGCCAGCAGCACGGACAGGGTCAGCAATCAGCCCCAGCATTTT
.,TRBV28,.,TRBJ1-5,CASSFIAFNQPQHF,TGTGCCAGCAGTTTTATAGCTTTCAATCAGCCCCAGCATTTT
.,TRBV7-9,.,TRBJ2-5,CASSLLQGPVEQYF,TGTGCCAGCAGCTTATTACAGGGTCCCGTAGAGCAGTACTTC
.,TRBV19,.,TRBJ1-6,CASSRNPPTQANSPLHF,TGTGCCAGTTCAAGGAACCCCCCCACGCAGGCAAATTCACCCCTCCACTTT
.,TRBV6-1,.,TRBJ2-7,CASDGGSYEQYF,TGTGCCAGCGACGGAGGCTCCTACGAGCAGTACTTC
.,TRBV9,.,TRBJ2-2,CASSPPRTGELFF,TGTGCCAGCAGCCCCCCGAGGACCGGGGAGCTGTTTTTT
.,TRBV19,.,TRBJ1-5,CASKDGMGVQPQHF,TGTGCTTCCAAGGACGGGATGGGGGTTCAGCCCCAGCATTTT
TRBD1,TRBV28,.,TRBJ2-7,CASSRDRVPLYEQYF,TGTGCCAGCAGTAGAGACAGGGTCCCTCTCTACGAGCAGTACTTC
.,TRBV6-5,.,TRBJ2-7,CASSYWDGSYEQYF,TGTGCCAGCAGTTACTGGGATGGGTCCTACGAGCAGTACTTC
TRBD1,TRBV7-9,.,TRBJ2-7,CASSLTGHEQYF,TGTGCCAGCAGCCTGACAGGGCACGAGCAGTACTTC
.,TRBV27,.,TRBJ1-3,CASGPALGGLINTIYF,TGTGCCAGCGGACCCGCGTTGGGGGGTCTTATAAACACCATATATTTT
TRBD1,TRBV18,.,TRBJ1-6,CASSPPTGGNSPLHF,TGTGCCAGCTCACCACCGACAGGGGGAAATTCACCCCTCCACTTT
.,TRBV18,few,TRBJ1-3,CASSPPWSGPRSGNTIYF,TGTGCCAGCTCACCACCGTGGTCGGGACCGCGGAGTGGAAACACCATATATTTT
TRBD1,TRBV28,.,TRBJ1-5,CASKERGQGRNQPQHF,TGTGCCAGCAAGGAGAGGGGGCAGGGGCGCAATCAGCCCCAGCATTTT
.,TRBV6-5,.,TRBJ1-1,CASSSLGISRNTEAFF,TGTGCCAGCAGTTCACTCGGGATCAGTCGGAACACTGAAGCTTTCTTT
TRBD1,TRBV9,.,TRBJ2-7,CASSVRGTEAYEQYF,TGTGCCAGCAGCGTGAGAGGGACAGAAGCCTACGAGCAGTACTTC
.,TRBV5-4,.,TRBJ1-4,CASSRSGGGDEKLFF,TGTGCCAGCAGCCGAAGCGGAGGGGGTGATGAAAAACTGTTTTTT
.,TRBV5-1,.,TRBJ2-5,CASSEVREETQYF,TGCGCCAGCAGCGAGGTCCGAGAGGAGACCCAGTACTTC
.,TRBV19,.,TRBJ2-5,CASSISGDQETQYF,TGTGCCAGTAGTATCTCGGGGGACCAAGAGACCCAGTACTTC
TRBD2,TRBV6-5,.,TRBJ2-3,CASSYSSGNADTQYF,TGTGCCAGCAGTTACTCGAGCGGGAACGCAGATACGCAGTATTTT
TRBD1,TRBV7-2,.,TRBJ1-2,CASSLAVQGASYGYTF,TGTGCCAGCAGCTTAGCTGTGCAGGGGGCTTCCTATGGCTACACCTTC
.,TRBV27,.,TRBJ1-2,CASSHRTDYGYTF,TGTGCCAGCAGCCACAGGACTGACTATGGCTACACCTTC
.,TRBV19,few,TRBJ1-3,CASSMAGGKNTIYF,TGTGCCAGTAGTATGGCGGGAGGAAAAAACACCATATATTTT
.,TRBV9,.,TRBJ2-2,CASSVYPSMTGELFF,TGTGCCAGCAGCGTTTACCCCAGTATGACCGGGGAGCTGTTTTTT
.,TRBV10-3,.,TRBJ2-2,CAISVGRNTGELFF,TGTGCCATCAGTGTAGGCAGAAACACCGGGGAGCTGTTTTTT
.,TRBV27,.,TRBJ2-2,CASSLSPTGELFF,TGTGCCAGCAGTTTAAGTCCCACCGGGGAGCTGTTTTTT
.,TRBV10-3,.,TRBJ1-1,CAISDLGSNTEAFF,TGTGCCATCAGTGATTTAGGTTCGAACACTGAAGCTTTCTTT